This T cell receptor beta chain was identified in a study of shared clonotypes between healthy human individuals. There are 15 residues in the CDR3. Germline-derived CDR1 and CDR2 are MDHEN and SYDVKM. Trimming stripped 2 bases from V and 2 bases from J, with 12 bases between. Here immunoSEQ multiplex PCR was the method, and the copy in TCRdb shows in-frame clones only, minus some. The sample yields about 700,000 clones, around 74% seen once. The clonotype comes from a woman younger than 45 in good health. The rearrangement uses TRBV28 and TRBJ2-5; weak D call: TRBD1 (6 bases). The source material was memory CD4+ T cells sorted from blood. Subset in this sample: CD45RA-negative fraction. The CDR3 bases are TGTGCCAGCAGTTTAACAGGGCTTCTACAAGAGACCCAGTACTTC. Translation gives CASSLTGLLQETQYF. Supplemented by reference TRBV28 and TRBJ2-5, the full variable domain reads DVKVTQSSRYLVKRTGEKVFLECVQDMDHENMFWYRQDPGLGLRLIYFSYDVKMKEKGDIPEGYSVSREKKERFSLILESASTNQTSMYLCASSLTGLLQETQYFGPGTRLLVL.